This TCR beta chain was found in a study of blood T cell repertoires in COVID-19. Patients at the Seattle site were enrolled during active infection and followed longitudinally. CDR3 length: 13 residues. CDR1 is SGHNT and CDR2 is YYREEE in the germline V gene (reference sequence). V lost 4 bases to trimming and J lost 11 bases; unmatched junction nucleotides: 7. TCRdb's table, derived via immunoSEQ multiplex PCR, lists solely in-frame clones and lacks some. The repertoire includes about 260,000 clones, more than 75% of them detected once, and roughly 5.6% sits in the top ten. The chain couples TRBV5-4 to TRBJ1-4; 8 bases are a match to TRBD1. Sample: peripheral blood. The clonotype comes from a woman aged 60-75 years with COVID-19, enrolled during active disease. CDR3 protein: CASSGDRKHKLFF. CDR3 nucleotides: TGTGCCAGCAGCGGGGACAGGAAGCACAAACTGTTTTTT.